What follows describes a single TCR beta chain. V lost 6 bases and J lost 8; bases outside the gene matches: 4. The CDR3 is made up of 14 amino acids. The germline CDR1 and CDR2 sequences are MDHEN and SYDVKM. The data are from a study of blood T cell repertoires in COVID-19. At the level of the study: Acute-phase and convalescent COVID-19 samples originated in the United States, Italy and Spain. From T cells, B-cell-depleted T cells, or PBMCs came the material, which was cDNA or gDNA.

Source study methods: For nucleated cells, counts were estimated from reference gene primer amplification. Using immunoSEQ multiplex PCR, the repertoire was profiled, and TCRdb retains in-frame clones only, with some absent. V and J calls and clone size are given by that table; D and trimming were obtained from the DNA. The repertoire includes under 60,000 clones, 70% to 90% of them detected once, and roughly 1.5% sits in the top ten. This receptor was obtained from a man in his 60s with acute or convalescent COVID-19. The chain recombines TRBV28 with TRBJ1-4, with 12 bases that match TRBD1. The specimen sequenced was peripheral blood. The CDR3 sequence is CASRGTGGVEKLFF. The CDR3 nucleotides are TGTGCCAGCAGGGGGACAGGGGGCGTGGAAAAACTGTTTTTT.